Listed below are T cell receptor beta chains from one sample, sequenced in a study of blood T cell repertoires in COVID-19. TCRdb's table, derived via immunoSEQ multiplex PCR, lists solely in-frame clones and lacks some. The sample has about 11,000 clones, 90% seen once. Sequencing was performed on peripheral blood. The receptors shown here come from a human donor in a cohort sampled during active COVID-19. The CDR3 runs from the conserved cysteine through the conserved F or W. The D gene is left open where the match is weak. Where a row states a size, it is once, few, many or the class of an expanded clone; other rows omit it.

size	J	V	D	DNA	CDR3
NA	TRBJ2-7	TRBV30	NA	TGTGCCTGGAAGGGGGTCTACGAGCAGTACTTC	CAWKGVYEQYF
NA	TRBJ2-7	TRBV7-9	TRBD1	TGTGCCAGCAGCTTGGGGACAGGGCTATACGAGCAGTACTTC	CASSLGTGLYEQYF
NA	TRBJ2-3	TRBV7-2	TRBD2	TGTGCCAGCAGCCCCCAGCGGGGGGGGCTCACAGATACGCAGTATTTT	CASSPQRGGLTDTQYF
NA	TRBJ2-3	TRBV28	TRBD2	TGTGCCAGCAGTTTACATGGGGGGGGGTGGGGGACAGATACGCAGTATTTT	CASSLHGGGWGTDTQYF
once	TRBJ1-5	TRBV4-1	TRBD1	TGCGCCAGCAGCCAAGTGGACAGGAAAGATCAGCCCCAGCATTTT	CASSQVDRKDQPQHF
once	TRBJ2-2	TRBV9	NA	TGTGCCAGCAGCCCCCGGGGGGCCACCGGGGAGCTGTTTTTT	CASSPRGATGELFF
NA	TRBJ2-3	TRBV5-1	NA	TGCGCCAGCAGCCCGGGACTCCACCTTTTAGATACGCAGTATTTT	CASSPGLHLLDTQYF
NA	TRBJ1-2	TRBV27	NA	TGTGCCAGCAGTTTTTCCCAGGTTATTGGGGGCTACACCTTC	CASSFSQVIGGYTF
NA	TRBJ2-7	TRBV27	TRBD2	TGTGCCAGCAGCCATGGGCCCGGGACTAGTTCCTACGAGCAGTACTTC	CASSHGPGTSSYEQYF
NA	TRBJ1-1	TRBV21-1	NA	TGTGCCAGCAGCATTCCCCGGGAGGGAGAAGCTTTCTTT	CASSIPREGEAFF
NA	TRBJ1-4	TRBV7-9	NA	TGTGCCAGCAGCTCCAGGGACTTTAATGAAAAACTGTTTTTT	CASSSRDFNEKLFF
NA	TRBJ1-6	TRBV27	NA	TGTGCCAGCAGAAGCCCCAATTCACCCCTCCACTTT	CASRSPNSPLHF
NA	TRBJ1-3	TRBV4-3	TRBD1	TGCGCCAGCAGCCAAACGACAGGGTATGGAAACACCATATATTTT	CASSQTTGYGNTIYF
NA	TRBJ2-7	TRBV6-5	NA	TGTGCCAGCATCCAGGGCGAGGAGCAGTACTTC	CASIQGEEQYF
NA	TRBJ1-6	TRBV10-3	NA	TGTGCCACCAGCTCAGAGGCCGATAATTCACCCCTCCACTTT	CATSSEADNSPLHF
NA	TRBJ2-6	TRBV3-1/TRBV3-2	TRBD1	TGTGCCAGCAGCCGACAGGGGGCCGGGGCCAACGTCCTGACTTTC	CASSRQGAGANVLTF
NA	TRBJ2-7	TRBV5-1	TRBD2	TGCGCCAGCAGCTTGGTCACTAGCGGGGGTCTTACCTACGAGCAGTACTTC	CASSLVTSGGLTYEQYF
few	TRBJ1-6	TRBV5-1	NA	TGCGCCAGCAGCTTGCAGGGCAGCGATAATTCACCCCTCCACTTT	CASSLQGSDNSPLHF